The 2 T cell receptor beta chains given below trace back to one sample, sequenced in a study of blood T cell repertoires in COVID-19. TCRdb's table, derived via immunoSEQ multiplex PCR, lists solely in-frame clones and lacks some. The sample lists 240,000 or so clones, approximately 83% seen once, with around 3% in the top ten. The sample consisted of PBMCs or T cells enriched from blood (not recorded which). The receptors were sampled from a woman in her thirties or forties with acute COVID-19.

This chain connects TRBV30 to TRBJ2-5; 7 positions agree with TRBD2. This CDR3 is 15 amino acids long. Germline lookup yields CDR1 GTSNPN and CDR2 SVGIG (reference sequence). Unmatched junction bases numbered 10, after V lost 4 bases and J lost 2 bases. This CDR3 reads CAWTYKLARQETQYF. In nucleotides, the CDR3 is TGTGCCTGGACCTATAAACTAGCGCGACAAGAGACCCAGTACTTC. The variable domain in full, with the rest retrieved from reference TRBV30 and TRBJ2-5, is SQTIHQWPATLVQPVGSPLSLECTVEGTSNPNLYWYRQAAGRGLQLLFYSVGIGQISSEVPQNLSASRPQDRQFILSSKKLLLSDSGFYLCAWTYKLARQETQYFGPGTRLLVL.

The CDR3 bases are TGTGCCAGTAGTATTTCCTGGACAGGTGGCTACACCTTC. Translated, it gives CASSISWTGGYTF. The chain employs TRBV19 and TRBJ1-2, with 7 bases aligning to TRBD1. This CDR3 spans 13 amino acids. After removal of 3 bases from V and 7 bases from J, the junction contained 5 bases not matched to a gene. The germline V gene has CDR1 LNHDA and CDR2 SQIVND (reference sequence).